The 30 T cell receptor beta chains presented below share a single source sample, sequenced in a study of cytomegalovirus exposure and HLA in healthy donors (dated by TCRdb to between 2016 and 2019). Receptor libraries were prepared by the immunoSEQ multiplex PCR assay. This immuneACCESS table, as held by TCRdb, lists in-frame sequences with V and J called but not all clones. Of the missing ones, under half trace to an unresolved V gene in checked studies; the others have no known cause. Within this sample are 250,000 to 400,000 clones, with approximately 88% of them counted one time only. The top ten clonotypes cover around 0.96% of the sample. Sequencing was performed on PBMCs. The receptors originated from a man aged 25 to 40 in good health and CMV-seronegative.

The chain employs TRBV5-1 and TRBJ1-1; D gene unclear. Germline CDR1 reads SGHRS; CDR2 reads YFSETQ. The CDR3 totals 14 residues. Trimming left V 6 bases short and J 1 base short, with 13 bases between. This CDR3 is CASNGKVRNTEAFF. The CDR3 DNA reads TGCGCCAGCAACGGGAAGGTCCGGAACACTGAAGCTTTCTTT. The whole variable domain, filled in from reference TRBV5-1 and TRBJ1-1, reads KAGVTQTPRYLIKTRGQQVTLSCSPISGHRSVSWYQQTPGQGLQFLFEYFSETQRNKGNFPGRFSGRQFSNSRSEMNVSTLELGDSALYLCASNGKVRNTEAFFGQGTRLTVV.

The V and J genes are TRBV9 and TRBJ1-6, with 10 bases identical to TRBD1. J was trimmed by 7 bases and V by 4 bases; bases with no gene match: 5. Germline assignment: CDR1 SGDLS and CDR2 YYNGEE. This CDR3 is built from 15 residues. CDR3 coding DNA: TGTGCCAGCAGCCCAGGGACAGGGGTCAATTCACCCCTCCACTTT. Its translation is CASSPGTGVNSPLHF.

V and J are TRBV9 and TRBJ1-2, with D possibly being TRBD1 (5 bases). The germline V and J ends were trimmed by 3 bases and 8 bases, with 20 bases remaining between them. The V gene's germline CDR1 is SGDLS and CDR2 YYNGEE. The CDR3 has 15 residues. CDR3 nucleotides: TGTGCCAGCAGCGACGGCGGAGGGGCGGTAGACGGCTACACCTTC. Its protein product is CASSDGGGAVDGYTF.

The V and J genes are TRBV6-6 and TRBJ1-1; tentative D call: TRBD1 (5 bases). CDR3 size: 13 residues. V gave up 6 bases and J gave up 1 base, with 9 bases separating them. Germline-derived CDR1 and CDR2 are MNHNY and SVGAGI (reference sequence). DNA for the CDR3: TGTGCCAGCAGCCTTGGACAGAACACTGAAGCTTTCTTT. It yields the protein CASSLGQNTEAFF.

The gene calls are TRBV2 and TRBJ1-1; 7 positions match TRBD1. Germline V gene data show CDR1 as SNHLY and CDR2 as FYNNEI. The CDR3 is made up of 15 amino acids. The V segment lost 6 bases and the J segment 1 base; nucleotides outside the gene matches: 8. The CDR3 here is CASSPRWTGNTEAFF. For the CDR3, the DNA is TGTGCCAGCAGCCCAAGATGGACAGGGAACACTGAAGCTTTCTTT.

This chain links TRBV6-5 with TRBJ2-7, with 8 bases matching TRBD1. The length of the CDR3 is 15 residues. Trimming cost V 6 bases and J 3 bases; bases outside gene matches: 10. Germline assignment: CDR1 MNHEY and CDR2 SVGAGI. CDR3 nucleotide sequence: TGTGCCAGCAGAATTCAGTTGGACAGGGACTACGAGCAGTACTTC. It encodes CASRIQLDRDYEQYF.

J is TRBJ1-2 and V is TRBV18, with 11 bases identical to TRBD1. Germline CDR1 KGHSH, CDR2 LQKENI. Germline trimming cut 3 bases from V and 1 base from J; bases unmatched to any gene: 7. The CDR3 extends over 17 amino acids. The CDR3 reads CASSPGTGGSGNYGYTF. The CDR3 nucleotides read TGTGCCAGCTCACCCGGGACAGGGGGAAGTGGTAACTATGGCTACACCTTC.

The chain is built from TRBV18 and TRBJ1-1; no firm D call. Germline values: CDR1 KGHSH, CDR2 LQKENI. The length of the CDR3 is 15 residues. V was shortened by 3 bases and J by 6 bases, with 17 bases between the two germline ends. CDR3 coding DNA: TGTGCCAGCTCACCGGGCCAAGCCGCCCCACCTGAAGCTTTCTTT. Its protein product is CASSPGQAAPPEAFF.

The DNA of the CDR3 is TGCGCCAGCAGCCCGACAGGGAAAGGAAACACCATATATTTT. As protein: CASSPTGKGNTIYF. The chain links TRBV4-3 to TRBJ1-3; 7 positions match TRBD1. In germline, CDR1 is LGHNA, CDR2 YSLEER. Trimming removed 4 bases from V and 4 bases from J; junction bases left unmatched: 4. This CDR3 has 14 amino acids.

The chain employs TRBV19 and TRBJ2-2; the D is unclear. The CDR3 runs to 13 residues. Between the trimmed V and J ends, which lost 6 bases and 3 bases, there was a span of 8 bases. Germline V gene sequence: CDR1 LNHDA, CDR2 SQIVND (reference sequence). The CDR3 region has the DNA TGTGCCAGTAGCACAGATTACACCGGGGAGCTGTTTTTT. As protein: CASSTDYTGELFF.

The chain uses TRBV19 and TRBJ1-1; D gene unclear. Trimming shortened V by 7 bases and J by 1 base, and 13 bases separated the two germline ends. Germline CDR1 and CDR2: LNHDA and SQIVND (reference sequence). The CDR3 has 14 amino acids. CDR3 DNA: TGTGCCAGTATCTCCTTCGGGGAGAACACTGAAGCTTTCTTT. It specifies CASISFGENTEAFF.

The V gene is TRBV19, the J gene TRBJ2-7; D call uncertain. Between the trimmed V and J ends, which lost 4 bases and 7 bases, there was a span of 20 bases. Germline V gene sequence: CDR1 LNHDA, CDR2 SQIVND (reference sequence). The CDR3 covers 15 residues. In DNA, the CDR3 is TGTGCCAGTAGTAGATCACAGAGCTTCCTACGGGAGCAGTACTTC. Protein product: CASSRSQSFLREQYF.

The V and J genes are TRBV2 and TRBJ2-3, with TRBD2 as a possible D gene (6 bases). The ends were cut back, 4 bases at V and 5 bases at J, with 16 bases in the middle. In germline, CDR1 is SNHLY, CDR2 FYNNEI. This CDR3 region has 15 residues. The CDR3 here is CASSVGLARGDTQYF. As DNA, the CDR3 is TGTGCCAGCAGTGTGGGGCTAGCGAGGGGAGATACGCAGTATTTT.

The rearrangement joins TRBV5-6 to TRBJ2-7; 7 bases are a match to TRBD2. V lost 2 bases, J lost 0 bases, and 2 bases stayed unmatched. This CDR3 region has 14 residues. CDR1 SGHDT and CDR2 YYEEEE come from the germline V gene. The CDR3 coding sequence is TGTGCCAGCAGCTTCGGGGGGAGCTCCTACGAGCAGTACTTC. Protein sequence: CASSFGGSSYEQYF.

The sample holds one count of this clone. This chain links TRBV6-1 with TRBJ2-3; D perhaps matches TRBD2 (6 bases). This CDR3 region has 14 residues. The ends were cut back, 8 bases at V and 3 bases at J, with 15 bases in the middle. CDR1 and CDR2 from the germline V gene are MNHNS and SASEGT. The CDR3 DNA is TGTGCCAGCCTTTTGATGGGGGGTACAGATACGCAGTATTTT. Its protein is CASLLMGGTDTQYF.

The genes are TRBV27 and TRBJ2-1; D gene ambiguous. The CDR3 extends over 13 amino acids. Germline V gene data show CDR1 as MNHEY and CDR2 as SMNVEV (reference sequence). The V and J ends lost 2 bases and 5 bases respectively, with 7 bases between them. The CDR3 here is CASSLGPNNEQFF. CDR3 coding DNA: TGTGCCAGCAGTTTAGGGCCAAACAATGAGCAGTTCTTC.

The rearrangement uses TRBV27 and TRBJ1-2, with 7 nucleotides matching TRBD1. The germline V gene encodes CDR1 MNHEY and CDR2 SMNVEV (reference sequence). Germline trimming cut 2 bases from V and 6 bases from J; bases unmatched to any gene: 6. The CDR3 is made up of 14 amino acids. The CDR3 reads CASSLLGTAHGYTF. CDR3 coding DNA: TGTGCCAGCAGTTTACTCGGGACAGCTCATGGCTACACCTTC.

This chain uses TRBV6-5 with TRBJ1-1; perhaps TRBD1 as D (6 bases). This CDR3 is built from 14 residues. V gave up 6 bases and J gave up 3 bases, with 14 bases separating them. Germline assignment: CDR1 MNHEY and CDR2 SVGAGI. This CDR3 reads CASSLQGIHTEAFF. The CDR3, as DNA: TGTGCCAGCAGCCTACAGGGTATTCACACTGAAGCTTTCTTT.

The rearrangement links TRBV7-9 to TRBJ1-1; no clear D gene. This CDR3 contains 13 residues. With 1 base removed from V and 1 base from J, the gap between germline ends came to 4 bases. Germline CDR1 and CDR2: SEHNR and FQNEAQ (reference sequence). CDR3 in amino acids: CASSLDQNTEAFF. In DNA, the CDR3 is TGTGCCAGCAGCTTAGATCAGAACACTGAAGCTTTCTTT.

The gene calls are TRBV7-9 and TRBJ2-3; 8 bases are shared with TRBD1. Trimming cost V 5 bases and J 9 bases; bases outside gene matches: 13. CDR3 size: 15 residues. Germline loops: CDR1 SEHNR, CDR2 FQNEAQ (reference sequence). The CDR3 spells CASSPDRGQFETQYF. CDR3 coding DNA: TGTGCCAGCAGCCCCGACAGGGGCCAATTTGAGACGCAGTATTTT.

The chain is built from TRBV29-1 and TRBJ1-4; a weak D match, TRBD1 (6 bases). This CDR3 contains 14 residues. V lost 7 bases to trimming and J lost 5 bases, with 17 bases between them. Germline V gene lookup returns CDR1 SQVTM and CDR2 ANQGSEA. The CDR3 DNA reads as TGCAGCGGCGTAGAGGGGGTTACAAATGAAAAACTGTTTTTT. This encodes CSGVEGVTNEKLFF.

V usage is TRBV6-5 and J usage is TRBJ1-1, with D tentatively TRBD1 (6 bases). The germline V gene has CDR1 MNHEY and CDR2 SVGAGI. Deletions cut 8 bases from V and 3 bases from J, with 13 bases between. This CDR3 comprises 13 residues. The CDR3 DNA follows: TGTGCCAGCGGGGCAGGGGCGTACACTGAAGCTTTCTTT. Its protein is CASGAGAYTEAFF.

The rearrangement uses TRBV18 and TRBJ1-1; TRBD1 matches at 12 bases. The length of the CDR3 is 17 residues. With 3 bases clipped from V and 1 base from J, the junction kept 6 bases outside the gene matches. CDR1 and CDR2 from the germline V gene are KGHSH and LQKENI. CDR3 region: CASSPGQGARKNTEAFF. In DNA form, the CDR3 reads TGTGCCAGCTCACCGGGACAGGGGGCAAGAAAGAACACTGAAGCTTTCTTT.

V and J are TRBV10-3 and TRBJ1-3, with unresolved D. The CDR3 runs to 16 residues. Germline loops: CDR1 ENHRY, CDR2 SYGVKD. Trimming shortened V by 6 bases and J by 1 base, and 16 bases separated the two germline ends. The CDR3 nucleotides are TGTGCCATCAGGACACCGGCTTCGAAGTCTGGAAACACCATATATTTT. Encoded protein: CAIRTPASKSGNTIYF.

The gene calls are TRBV5-1 and TRBJ1-6, with D tentatively TRBD1 (6 bases). The CDR3 totals 17 residues. Per germline, CDR1 SGHRS and CDR2 YFSETQ. Trimming cost V 3 bases and J 7 bases, with 20 bases left between them. The CDR3 sequence: CASSWDGGANMNSPLHF. The CDR3 DNA reads as TGCGCCAGCAGCTGGGATGGGGGGGCGAATATGAATTCACCCCTCCACTTT.

This chain links TRBV4-1 with TRBJ1-2; 8 bases match TRBD1. Germline V gene sequence: CDR1 MGHRA, CDR2 YSYEKL. V lost 4 bases to trimming and J lost 2 bases; unmatched junction nucleotides: 15. The CDR3 sequence is 18 residues long. CDR3 protein: CASSPFGQGPTANYGYTF. In DNA, the CDR3 is TGCGCCAGCAGCCCCTTCGGACAGGGCCCTACCGCCAACTATGGCTACACCTTC.

This clone has a single count. The rearrangement links TRBV27 to TRBJ2-7; 7 nucleotides align to TRBD1. J lost 3 bases, V lost 3 bases, and 2 bases had no gene match. The CDR3 loop spans 13 amino acids. Germline lookup yields CDR1 MNHEY and CDR2 SMNVEV (reference sequence). CDR3 in amino acids: CASSLGQNYEQYF. The CDR3 DNA is TGTGCCAGCAGTTTGGGACAGAACTACGAGCAGTACTTC.

V gene TRBV4-1 combines with J gene TRBJ1-2, with D possibly TRBD1 on 5 matching bases. Germline loops: CDR1 MGHRA, CDR2 YSYEKL. The CDR3 loop spans 15 amino acids. V was clipped by 3 bases and J by 4 bases, with 15 bases between them. DNA of the CDR3: TGCGCCAGCAGCCATACAGGCGCTACGGCCTATGGCTACACCTTC. Its translation: CASSHTGATAYGYTF.

This clone was recorded a few times. V gene TRBV19 combines with J gene TRBJ1-5; D not resolved. Germline V gene data show CDR1 as LNHDA and CDR2 as SQIVND (reference sequence). This CDR3 has 15 residues. V lost 5 bases, J lost 1 base, and 12 bases lay in between. The DNA for the CDR3 is TGTGCCAGTAGTGCAGGCGTCAGAAGCAATCAGCCCCAGCATTTT. It is translated as CASSAGVRSNQPQHF.

The chain uses TRBV29-1 and TRBJ2-1, with a possible D match to TRBD2 (6 bases). V lost 7 bases to trimming and J lost 7 bases, with 14 bases between them. Looked up from germline, CDR1 is SQVTM and CDR2 is ANQGSEA. The CDR3 sequence is 12 residues long. The CDR3 DNA sequence: TGCAGCGGCACACTAGCTCGTAATGAGCAGTTCTTC. It specifies CSGTLARNEQFF.